Listed here are 21 T cell receptor beta chains from one sample, sequenced in a study of glioma-infiltrating T cells. The iRepertoire nested amplicon-rescue multiplex PCR amplified TCR alpha and beta CDR3s from RNA. Each CDR3 protein is one row after TCRdb ran MiXCR on the multiplex PCR reads. The sample lists approximately 4,400 distinct CDR3 sequences; 20% to 25% were seen once. Sequencing was done on a sample of glioma tissue, nonneoplastic brain tissue, or PBMCs (not recorded which). These receptors all stem from a human donor with low-grade glioma or glioblastoma, undergoing nonglioma brain surgery, or in good health (not recorded which).

The gene calls are TRBV29-1 and TRBJ2-1, with D hard to call. The germline V and J ends were trimmed by 7 bases and 5 bases, with 6 bases remaining between them. Germline loops: CDR1 SQVTM, CDR2 ANQGSEA. This CDR3 spans 10 amino acids. Here the CDR3 reads CSALDNEQFF. The CDR3 region has the DNA TGCAGCGCCCTAGACAATGAGCAGTTCTTC.

In its sample, this clonotype is medium-sized. The chain links TRBV20-1 to TRBJ2-5; D remains ambiguous. CDR1 is DFQATT, CDR2 SNEGSKA, per germline (reference sequence). The germline V and J ends were trimmed by 4 bases and 2 bases, with 5 bases remaining between them. This CDR3 has 11 residues. As DNA, the CDR3 is TGCAGTGCTACCCATCAAGAGACCCAGTACTTC. Translated, it gives CSATHQETQYF.

Comment on this clonotype: A read error may account for a junction end that differs from germline. This chain links TRBV3-1 with TRBJ2-3; D is perhaps TRBD1 (6 bases). Germline CDR1 is LGHDT and CDR2 is YNNKEL (reference sequence). The CDR3 contains 14 residues. In DNA, the CDR3 is TGTGCCAGCACCCAAGATAGTTTGGACAGTGGCAAGTATTTT. Its translation: CASTQDSLDSGKYF.

Many counts were recorded for this clonotype. The chain uses TRBV12-3 or TRBV12-4 and TRBJ2-1, with 8 nucleotides matching TRBD2. The CDR3 covers 16 residues. Trimming at V came to 5 bases and at J to 3 bases, leaving 9 bases not matched to a gene. CDR3: CASSPRGGRYYNEQFF. The CDR3 DNA reads as TGTGCCAGCAGTCCCCGGGGGGGCAGATACTACAATGAGCAGTTCTTC.

As for this clonotype: The junction and the germline gene differ at one end; a read error may be behind it. J is TRBJ2-7 and V is TRBV25-1; D might be TRBD1 (6 bases). Germline V gives CDR1 MGHDK, CDR2 SYGVNS. This CDR3 is built from 11 residues. The CDR3 spells CASGGPYEQYF. The CDR3 nucleotides are TGTGCCAGCGGGGGCCCCTACGAGCAATACTTC.

The table lists this clonotype with many counts. The rearrangement uses TRBV5-1 and TRBJ1-6, with D unresolved. The CDR3 runs 14 residues. CDR1 and CDR2 (germline): SGHRS, YFSETQ. V was trimmed by 0 bases and J by 5 bases, leaving 6 bases between them. CDR3 in amino acids: CASSLGQDNSPLHF. The DNA of the CDR3 is TGCGCCAGCAGCTTGGGCCAGGATAATTCACCCCTCCACTTT.

As for this clonotype: A read error may produce the germline difference seen at one junction end. The chain carries TRBV27 and TRBJ2-7; D remains ambiguous. Germline lookup yields CDR1 MNHEY and CDR2 SMNVEV (reference sequence). The CDR3 is 16 residues long. CDR3 loop: CTSSLEWPGSYNEQYF. The CDR3 DNA reads TGTACCAGCAGTTTAGAATGGCCTGGGTCCTACAATGAGCAGTACTTC.

The rearrangement uses TRBV2 and TRBJ2-3, with no clear D. V lost 8 bases and J lost 3, with 15 bases in between. Germline values: CDR1 SNHLY, CDR2 FYNNEI. The CDR3 has 14 residues. For the CDR3, the DNA is TGTGCCAGCGCCGGGCAGAAGTCGACAGATACGCAGTATTTT. It codes for CASAGQKSTDTQYF.

To note about this clonotype: The CDR3 end shows no conserved phenylalanine or tryptophan, and so a read error is likely. V usage is TRBV10-2 and J usage is TRBJ2-5, with 9 bases aligning to TRBD2. The CDR3 totals 15 residues. CDR1 is WSHSY and CDR2 is SAAADI in the germline V gene. CDR3 coding DNA: TGCACCAGCAAAAAGGGCGGGGGGGCCGAAGAGACCCAGTACCTC. Protein sequence: CTSKKGGGAEETQYL.

This clonotype is medium-sized (0.01 to 0.1%) in the sample. This chain links TRBV28 with TRBJ1-1; D may be TRBD1 (6 bases). This CDR3 spans 13 amino acids. Germline loops: CDR1 MDHEN, CDR2 SYDVKM. The V and J ends lost 5 bases and 6 bases respectively, with 13 bases between them. The CDR3 loop is CASSPTGWPEAFF. In DNA, the CDR3 is TGTGCCAGCAGTCCTACAGGGTGGCCTGAAGCTTTCTTT.

In this sample, this clonotype turned up many times. V and J are TRBV5-1 and TRBJ1-2; D is unresolved. The V and J ends lost 4 bases and 6 bases respectively, with 4 bases between them. Per germline, CDR1 SGHRS and CDR2 YFSETQ. CDR3 length equals 10 residues. The CDR3 coding sequence is TGCGCCAGCAGCACGGATGGCTACACCTTC. Encoded protein: CASSTDGYTF.

This clonotype was detected ten times or more. CDR3 residues: CASTLLASGGVEQFF. The DNA for the CDR3 is TGTGCCAGCACCCTATTGGCTAGCGGGGGGGTTGAGCAGTTCTTC. The chain is built from TRBV2 and TRBJ2-1; the match to TRBD2 covers 12 bases. Trimming took 7 bases from V and 9 from J; bases not matched to a gene: 10. CDR1 is SNHLY and CDR2 is FYNNEI in the germline V gene. The CDR3 extends over 15 amino acids.

This clonotype was seen many times. This chain links TRBV2 with TRBJ2-1; D gene unclear. Between the trimmed V and J ends, which lost 7 bases and 6 bases, there was a span of 7 bases. The CDR3 has 11 amino acids. The germline CDR1 and CDR2 sequences are SNHLY and FYNNEI. The CDR3 sequence: CASTVANEQFF. The CDR3 DNA sequence: TGTGCCAGCACAGTCGCCAATGAGCAGTTCTTC.

There are many counts of this clonotype. The chain joins TRBV12-3 or TRBV12-4 to TRBJ2-5; 8 nucleotides align to TRBD1. V shed 6 bases, J shed 6 bases, and the junction held 9 bases outside the gene matches. The CDR3 spans 14 residues. Written as DNA, the CDR3 is TGTGCCAGCAGCAGGACAGGGACGGGGAAGACCCAGTACTTC. This gives the protein CASSRTGTGKTQYF.

Sample share makes this clonotype medium-sized. The chain employs TRBV7-2 and TRBJ1-6; tentatively, D is TRBD1 (5 bases). CDR1 SGHTA and CDR2 FQGNSA come from the germline V gene. The CDR3 spans 16 residues. Trimming shortened V by 2 bases and J by 7 bases, and 15 bases separated the two germline ends. The CDR3 DNA is TGTGCCAGCAGCTTATTTTTTGCAGGGTCGAATTCACCCCTCCACTTT. Protein product: CASSLFFAGSNSPLHF.

Sample share makes this clonotype large (0.1 to 1%). This chain uses TRBV6-6 with TRBJ2-7; 8 nucleotides agree with TRBD1. This CDR3 has 14 residues. The V gene's germline CDR1 is MNHNY and CDR2 SVGAGI (reference sequence). V was clipped by 0 bases and J by 7 bases; unmatched bases: 5. The CDR3 DNA reads TGTGCCAGCAGTTACTCGACAGGGGCCATAGAGCAGTACTTC. Residues: CASSYSTGAIEQYF.

The chain combines TRBV30 with TRBJ2-1; 16 positions match TRBD2. CDR1 GTSNPN and CDR2 SVGIG come from the germline V gene (reference sequence). The CDR3 loop spans 17 amino acids. V shed 1 base and J 8 bases; nucleotides not matched to a gene: 8. This chain's CDR3 is CAWSAGLAGGPGDEQFF. CDR3 coding DNA: TGTGCCTGGAGTGCGGGACTAGCGGGGGGGCCCGGGGATGAGCAGTTCTTC.

This clonotype is deemed large (0.1 to 1%). The V gene is TRBV6-1, the J gene TRBJ2-7, with TRBD1 as a possible D gene (6 bases). Trimming removed 6 bases at V and 6 bases at J, with 15 bases between. CDR1 and CDR2 from the germline V gene are MNHNS and SASEGT. This CDR3 has 13 amino acids. This CDR3 is CASSIQGVREQYF. CDR3 nucleotide sequence: TGTGCCAGCAGCATACAGGGAGTACGCGAGCAGTACTTC.

The CDR3 protein is CSVEDPPPQISSYNEQFF. CDR3 coding DNA: TGCAGCGTTGAAGACCCCCCGCCACAGATTAGCTCCTACAATGAGCAGTTCTTC. The chain uses TRBV29-1 and TRBJ2-1, with D unresolved. CDR1 and CDR2 from the germline V gene are SQVTM and ANQGSEA. The CDR3 length is 18 residues. V gave up 0 bases and J gave up 0 bases, with 18 bases separating them.

This clonotype is categorized as medium-sized. V gene TRBV6-2 or TRBV6-3 combines with J gene TRBJ1-1; 7 bases align to TRBD1. J lost 4 bases, V lost 2 bases, and 10 bases had no gene match. Germline CDR1 MNHEY, CDR2 SVGEGT. The CDR3 has 16 residues. This CDR3 is CASSYTSGTAFTEAFF. CDR3 in DNA: TGTGCCAGCAGTTACACTTCGGGGACAGCTTTCACTGAAGCTTTCTTT.

There are a few counts of this clonotype. The chain employs TRBV19 and TRBJ2-5; D not certain. CDR1 and CDR2 (germline): LNHDA, SQIVND (reference sequence). The CDR3 spans 14 residues. Trimming pared 2 bases from V and 3 bases from J, leaving 10 bases between. The CDR3 here is CASSIRDLEETQYF. CDR3 DNA: TGTGCCAGTAGTATAAGGGATTTAGAAGAGACCCAGTACTTC. The full variable domain, completed using reference TRBV19 and TRBJ2-5, is DGGITQSPKYLFRKEGQNVTLSCEQNLNHDAMYWYRQDPGQGLRLIYYSQIVNDFQKGDIAEGYSVSREKKESFPLTVTSAQKNPTAFYLCASSIRDLEETQYFGPGTRLLVL.